Described below is a single T cell receptor beta chain sequence and its context. The trim removed 0 bases at V and 7 bases at J, leaving 6 bases unmatched. Germline V gives CDR1 SGHTA, CDR2 FQGNSA. The CDR3 has 16 amino acids. This entry belongs to a study of long-term antiretroviral therapy in people with HIV. Samples were assayed with immunoSEQ v3.0 at survey level. Sequencing was performed with immunoSEQ multiplex PCR; in TCRdb, only in-frame clones are kept and a portion is missing. Found here are approximately 32,000 clones, about 80% of them singletons; the top ten hold roughly 7.3%. People in the study who had HIV all got their treatment in the United States. The content of samples before DNA extraction was roughly 0.9-11 million cryopreserved PBMC.

The chain is built from TRBV7-2 and TRBJ1-6; 7 nucleotides match TRBD1. This TCR was recovered from a man younger than 35 with HIV. Specimen: unsorted PBMCs, collected 0.4 years before starting antiretroviral therapy. As DNA, the CDR3 is TGTGCCAGCAGCTTAGCGGGGAGGGGGCTAAATTCACCCCTCCACTTT. Protein product: CASSLAGRGLNSPLHF.